This TCR beta chain is drawn from a study of OX40 agonist ivuxolimab in advanced cancers. This table comes from immunoSEQ multiplex PCR, and its TCRdb copy is limited to in-frame clones, with some not included. Of about 40,000 clones listed, just under 85% were seen once; the top ten hold roughly 40%. The ends lost 1 base at V and 5 bases at J; junction bases unmatched: 3. The CDR3 contains 15 residues. Germline CDR1 reads MNHNS; CDR2 reads SASEGT. The receptor was derived from an adult with an advanced solid tumor such as melanoma, head and neck, liver or kidney cancer. Material: CD4+ or CD8+ T cells sorted from blood, obtained in a trial of the OX40 agonist ivuxolimab. The rearrangement links TRBV6-1 to TRBJ2-5, with 11 bases lining up with TRBD2. The CDR3 DNA is TGTGCCAGCAGTGAAGGACTAGCGGGGTTGGAGACCCAGTACTTC. It translates to CASSEGLAGLETQYF.